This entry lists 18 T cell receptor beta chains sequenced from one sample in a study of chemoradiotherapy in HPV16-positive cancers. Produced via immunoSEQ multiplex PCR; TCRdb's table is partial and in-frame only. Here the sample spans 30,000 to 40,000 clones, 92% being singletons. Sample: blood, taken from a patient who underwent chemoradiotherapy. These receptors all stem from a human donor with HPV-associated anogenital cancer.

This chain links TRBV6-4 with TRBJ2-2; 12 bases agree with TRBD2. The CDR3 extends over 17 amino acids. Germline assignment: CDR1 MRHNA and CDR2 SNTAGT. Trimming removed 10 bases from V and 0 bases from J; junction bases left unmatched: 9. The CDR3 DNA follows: TGTGCCATCGGACTAGCGGGGCCAGCCACGAACACCGGGGAGCTGTTTTTT. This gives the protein CAIGLAGPATNTGELFF.

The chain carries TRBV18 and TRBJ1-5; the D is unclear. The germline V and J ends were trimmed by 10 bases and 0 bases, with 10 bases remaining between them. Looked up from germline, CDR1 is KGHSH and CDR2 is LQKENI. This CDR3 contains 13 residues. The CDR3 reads CATQDYSNQPQHF. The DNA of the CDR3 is TGTGCCACCCAAGATTATAGCAATCAGCCCCAGCATTTT.

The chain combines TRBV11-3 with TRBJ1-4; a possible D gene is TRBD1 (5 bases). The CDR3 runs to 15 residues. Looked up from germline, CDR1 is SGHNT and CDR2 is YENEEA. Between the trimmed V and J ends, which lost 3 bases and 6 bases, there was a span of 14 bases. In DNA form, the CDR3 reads TGTGCCAGCAGCTTGGGGGTGAGAGCGGATGAAAAACTGTTTTTT. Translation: CASSLGVRADEKLFF.

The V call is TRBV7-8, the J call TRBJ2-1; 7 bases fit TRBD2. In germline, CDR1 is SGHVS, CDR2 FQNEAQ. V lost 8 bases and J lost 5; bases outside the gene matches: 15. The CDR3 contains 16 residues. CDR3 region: CASGDVWRGNNNEQFF. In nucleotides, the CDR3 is TGTGCCAGCGGCGATGTTTGGCGGGGGAATAACAATGAGCAGTTCTTC.

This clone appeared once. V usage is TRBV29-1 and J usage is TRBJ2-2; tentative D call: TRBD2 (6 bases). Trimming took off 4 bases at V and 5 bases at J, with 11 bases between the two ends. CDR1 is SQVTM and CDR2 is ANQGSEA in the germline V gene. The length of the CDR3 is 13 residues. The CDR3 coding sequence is TGCAGCGTTGTTGGGCTAGCGACCGGGGAGCTGTTTTTT. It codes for CSVVGLATGELFF.

The CDR3 sequence is CASSYAQPPYTF. The CDR3 DNA follows: TGTGCCAGCAGTTACGCCCAGCCCCCCTACACCTTC. The chain joins TRBV6-6 to TRBJ1-2; no clear D gene. The CDR3 is made up of 12 amino acids. Germline lookup yields CDR1 MNHNY and CDR2 SVGAGI (reference sequence). The V end lost 2 bases, the J end lost 10 bases, and 11 bases lay between the germline ends.

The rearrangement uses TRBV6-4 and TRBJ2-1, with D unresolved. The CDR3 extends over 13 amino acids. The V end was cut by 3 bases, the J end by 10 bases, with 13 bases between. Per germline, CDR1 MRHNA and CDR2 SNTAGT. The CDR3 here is CASSEAWRREQFF. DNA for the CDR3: TGTGCCAGCAGTGAAGCGTGGAGACGAGAGCAGTTCTTC.

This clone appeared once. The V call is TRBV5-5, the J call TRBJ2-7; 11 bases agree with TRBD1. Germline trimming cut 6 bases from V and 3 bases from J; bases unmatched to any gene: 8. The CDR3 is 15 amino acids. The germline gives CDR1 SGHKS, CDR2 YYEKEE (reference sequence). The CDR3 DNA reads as TGTGCCAGCACCGTACCCGGGACAGGGGGCTACGAGCAGTACTTC. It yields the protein CASTVPGTGGYEQYF.

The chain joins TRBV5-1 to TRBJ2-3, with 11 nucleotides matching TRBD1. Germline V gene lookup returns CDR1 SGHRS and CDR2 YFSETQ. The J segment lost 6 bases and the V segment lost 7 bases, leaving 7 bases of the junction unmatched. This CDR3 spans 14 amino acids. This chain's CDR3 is CASGPGTGGDTQYF. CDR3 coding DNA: TGCGCCAGCGGGCCCGGGACAGGGGGTGATACGCAGTATTTT.

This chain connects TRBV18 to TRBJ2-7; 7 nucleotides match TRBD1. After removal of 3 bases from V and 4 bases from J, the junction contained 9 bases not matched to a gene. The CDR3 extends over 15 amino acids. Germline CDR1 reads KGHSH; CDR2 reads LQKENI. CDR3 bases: TGTGCCAGCTCACCCGACAGGGCCAAATCTTACGAGCAGTACTTC. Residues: CASSPDRAKSYEQYF.

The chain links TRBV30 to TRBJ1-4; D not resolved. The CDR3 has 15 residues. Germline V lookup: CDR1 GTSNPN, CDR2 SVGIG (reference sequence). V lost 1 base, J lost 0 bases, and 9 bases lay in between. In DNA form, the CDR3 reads TGTGCCTGGAGTGGTCTGGCAGCAACTAATGAAAAACTGTTTTTT. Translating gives CAWSGLAATNEKLFF.

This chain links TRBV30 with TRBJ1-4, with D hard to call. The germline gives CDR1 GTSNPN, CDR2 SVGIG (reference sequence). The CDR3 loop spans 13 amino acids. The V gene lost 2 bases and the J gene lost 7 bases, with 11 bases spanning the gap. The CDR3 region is CAWSYLPPEKLFF. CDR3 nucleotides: TGTGCCTGGAGTTATCTCCCGCCTGAAAAACTGTTTTTT.

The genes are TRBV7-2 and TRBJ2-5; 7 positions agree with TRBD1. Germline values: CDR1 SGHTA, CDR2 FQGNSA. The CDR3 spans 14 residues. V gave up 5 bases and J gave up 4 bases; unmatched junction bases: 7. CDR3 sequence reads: CASSLRQGGETQYF. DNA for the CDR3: TGTGCCAGCAGCCTAAGACAGGGTGGAGAGACCCAGTACTTC.

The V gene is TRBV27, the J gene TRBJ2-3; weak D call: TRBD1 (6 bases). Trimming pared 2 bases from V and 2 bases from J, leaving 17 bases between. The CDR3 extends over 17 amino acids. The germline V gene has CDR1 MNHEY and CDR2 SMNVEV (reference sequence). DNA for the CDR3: TGTGCCAGCAGTTTAAGATCTTACAGGGTCAACACAGATACGCAGTATTTT. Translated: CASSLRSYRVNTDTQYF.

This CDR3 reads CASSSKRGFPRSTDTQYF. For the CDR3, the DNA is TGTGCCAGCAGCTCGAAGCGGGGGTTCCCCCGATCCACAGATACGCAGTATTTT. The chain couples TRBV7-9 to TRBJ2-3; 8 bases are a match to TRBD2. Unmatched junction bases numbered 14, after V lost 4 bases and J lost 2 bases. The CDR3 is 18 residues long. The germline CDR1 and CDR2 sequences are SEHNR and FQNEAQ (reference sequence).

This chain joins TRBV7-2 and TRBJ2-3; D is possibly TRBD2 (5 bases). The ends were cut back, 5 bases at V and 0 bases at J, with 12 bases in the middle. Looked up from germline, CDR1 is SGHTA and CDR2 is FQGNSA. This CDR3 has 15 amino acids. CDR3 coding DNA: TGTGCCAGCAGCCCCTGGCGGACTAGCACAGATACGCAGTATTTT. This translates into CASSPWRTSTDTQYF.

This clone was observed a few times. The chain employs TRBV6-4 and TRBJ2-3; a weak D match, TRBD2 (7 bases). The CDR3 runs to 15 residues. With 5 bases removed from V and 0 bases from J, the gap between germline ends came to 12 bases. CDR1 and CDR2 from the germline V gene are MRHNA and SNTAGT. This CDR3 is CASSRGAGSTDTQYF. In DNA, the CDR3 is TGTGCCAGCAGTCGGGGGGCCGGGAGCACAGATACGCAGTATTTT.

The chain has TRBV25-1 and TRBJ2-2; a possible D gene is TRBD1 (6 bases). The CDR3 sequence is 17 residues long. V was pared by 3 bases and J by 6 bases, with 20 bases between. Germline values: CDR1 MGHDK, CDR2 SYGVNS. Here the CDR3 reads CASSDAGALGTSGELFF. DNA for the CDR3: TGTGCCAGCAGTGATGCAGGGGCCTTGGGAACATCCGGGGAGCTGTTTTTT.